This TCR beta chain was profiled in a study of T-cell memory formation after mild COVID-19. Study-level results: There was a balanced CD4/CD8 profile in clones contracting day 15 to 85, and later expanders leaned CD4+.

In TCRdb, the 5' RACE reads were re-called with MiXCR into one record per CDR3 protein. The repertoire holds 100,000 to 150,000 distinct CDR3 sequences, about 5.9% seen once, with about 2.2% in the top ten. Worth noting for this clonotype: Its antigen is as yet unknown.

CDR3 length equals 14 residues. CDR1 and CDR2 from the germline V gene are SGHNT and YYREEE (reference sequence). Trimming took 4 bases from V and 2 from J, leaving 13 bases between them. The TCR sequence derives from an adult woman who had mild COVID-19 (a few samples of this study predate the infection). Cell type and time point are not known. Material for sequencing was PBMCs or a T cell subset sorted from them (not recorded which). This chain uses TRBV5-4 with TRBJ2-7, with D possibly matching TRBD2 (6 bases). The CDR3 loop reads CASSPRGNPYEQYF. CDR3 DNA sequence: TGTGCCAGCAGCCCCCGGGGGAACCCCTACGAGCAGTACTTC.